This T cell receptor (beta chain) was found in a study of blood T cell repertoires in COVID-19. V shed 2 bases, J shed 8 bases, and the junction held 5 bases outside the gene matches. CDR1 and CDR2 (germline): SGHTA, FQGNSA. The CDR3 is 14 amino acids. Assay: immunoSEQ multiplex PCR; the TCRdb copy retains only in-frame clones and omits some. The sample shows hundreds of thousands of clones, approximately 92% of them seen only once. The chain recombines TRBV7-2 with TRBJ2-1; 8 bases are shared with TRBD2. This clonotype was obtained from a man aged 18 to 29 with COVID-19, enrolled during active disease. Material for sequencing was peripheral blood. The CDR3 DNA sequence: TGTGCCAGCAGCTTAACCGGGACTAGTTATGAGCAGTTCTTC. Protein product: CASSLTGTSYEQFF.